A selection of T cell receptor beta chains follows, all from one sample in a study of blood T cells in healthy people across ages. TCRdb redid the calling of the 5' RACE reads with MiXCR, one entry per CDR3 protein. Among about 1.1 million distinct CDR3 sequences listed, 30% to 40% were seen once. Sequenced sample: blood. The receptors derive from a man aged 18 to 30 in good health. The CDR3 runs from the conserved cysteine through the conserved F or W. D genes are given only for firm matches. The size of a clone is reported for some rows only, either as once, few or many, or as a class for expanded clones.

v_call,j_call,d_call,cdr3_length,clone_size,cdr3_aa,cdr3_nt
TRBV14,TRBJ1-2,NA,11,few,CASSQEDGYTF,TGTGCCAGCAGCCAAGAAGATGGCTACACCTTC
TRBV6-2/TRBV6-3,TRBJ2-7,TRBD2,17,NA,CASSYSSGREYDYEQYF,TGTGCCAGCAGTTATTCGTCCGGGCGGGAGTATGACTACGAGCAGTACTTC
TRBV20-1,TRBJ2-3,TRBD1,17,NA,CSARGDRGISSTDTQYF,TGCAGTGCTAGAGGGGACAGGGGGATTTCAAGCACAGATACGCAGTATTTT
TRBV28,TRBJ1-5,TRBD1,14,NA,CASIPGGVGQPQHF,TGTGCCAGCATCCCAGGGGGGGTAGGTCAGCCCCAGCATTTT
TRBV4-2,TRBJ2-7,NA,20,NA,CASSQEPGRDGRASYNEQYF,TGTGCCAGCAGCCAAGAACCGGGACGGGACGGCCGGGCCTCCTACAATGAGCAGTACTTC
TRBV14,TRBJ2-1,NA,16,NA,CASSGQGQISYNEQFF,TGTGCCAGCAGCGGCCAAGGGCAAATCTCCTACAATGAGCAGTTCTTC
TRBV5-6,TRBJ1-1,TRBD1,16,NA,CASSSGTGYPNTEAFF,TGTGCCAGCAGCTCCGGGACAGGGTACCCTAACACTGAAGCTTTCTTT
TRBV5-1,TRBJ2-5,TRBD1,14,NA,CASSYQGAEETQYF,TGCGCCAGCAGCTACCAGGGGGCGGAAGAGACCCAGTACTTC
TRBV5-1,TRBJ2-5,TRBD2,16,NA,CASSNSGVRYQETQYF,TGCGCCAGCAGCAATAGCGGGGTTCGATACCAAGAGACCCAGTACTTC
TRBV19,TRBJ2-1,NA,14,NA,CATKDPSSYNEQFF,TGTGCCACCAAGGACCCCAGCTCCTACAATGAGCAGTTCTTC
TRBV2,TRBJ2-7,NA,14,few,CASNPRGQLYEQYF,TGTGCCAGCAACCCCCGCGGGCAGCTTTACGAGCAGTACTTC
TRBV13,TRBJ2-7,TRBD1,16,NA,CASSTPGTGFYNEQYF,TGTGCCAGCAGCACCCCCGGGACAGGGTTCTACAATGAGCAGTACTTC
TRBV2,TRBJ1-6,TRBD1,15,NA,CASSPLTGVNSPLHF,TGTGCCAGCAGTCCCCTTACAGGGGTTAATTCACCCCTCCACTTT
TRBV9,TRBJ1-2,NA,14,NA,CASSEAEVNYGYTF,TGTGCCAGCAGCGAAGCGGAGGTCAACTATGGCTACACCTTC
TRBV9,TRBJ2-2,NA,12,NA,CASSALFGELFF,TGTGCCAGCAGCGCCCTCTTCGGGGAGCTGTTTTTT
TRBV25-1,TRBJ2-5,NA,14,NA,CASSIQGGGETQYF,TGTGCCAGCAGTATTCAGGGGGGCGGTGAGACCCAGTACTTC
TRBV9,TRBJ1-1,NA,13,few,CASSTRGTTEAFF,TGTGCCAGCAGCACCCGTGGGACCACTGAAGCTTTCTTT
TRBV20-1,TRBJ1-2,TRBD1,15,NA,CSASLTGGINYGYTF,TGCAGTGCTAGTTTGACAGGGGGCATCAACTATGGCTACACCTTC
TRBV20-1,TRBJ2-1,NA,14,many,CSARGGANYNEQFF,TGCAGTGCTAGGGGGGGGGCGAACTACAATGAGCAGTTCTTC
TRBV6-1,TRBJ1-3,NA,15,NA,CASSDDGDPRNTIYF,TGTGCCAGCAGTGACGACGGAGACCCCCGAAACACCATATATTTT
TRBV11-2,TRBJ2-7,NA,14,NA,CASSLGSGLHEQYF,TGTGCCAGCAGCTTAGGCTCAGGGTTGCACGAGCAGTACTTC
TRBV10-3,TRBJ2-5,NA,13,few,CAISEGVAGTQYF,TGTGCCATCAGTGAAGGGGTAGCTGGGACCCAGTACTTC
TRBV6-4,TRBJ2-1,NA,16,few,CASSEYRVAVYNEQFF,TGTGCCAGCAGTGAATACAGGGTTGCGGTTTACAATGAGCAGTTCTTC
TRBV20-1,TRBJ1-1,TRBD1,16,NA,CSARDDRGLMNTEAFF,TGCAGTGCTAGAGATGACAGGGGGCTCATGAACACTGAAGCTTTCTTT
TRBV12-3/TRBV12-4,TRBJ1-2,NA,13,many,CASSAGGGYGYTF,TGTGCCAGCAGTGCCGGGGGAGGCTATGGCTACACCTTC
TRBV20-1,TRBJ1-6,NA,16,few,CSARVQAPTYNSPLHF,TGCAGTGCTAGAGTACAGGCCCCTACGTATAATTCACCCCTCCACTTT
TRBV20-1,TRBJ2-5,NA,13,few,CSALGPGLVEQYF,TGCAGTGCATTGGGACCGGGTTTGGTTGAGCAGTACTTC
TRBV27,TRBJ2-1,TRBD2,15,many,CASSLAGGLYNEQFF,TGTGCCAGCAGTTTAGCGGGGGGGCTCTACAATGAGCAGTTCTTC
TRBV4-1,TRBJ1-2,NA,15,NA,CASSHDDTHGYGYTF,TGCGCCAGCAGCCATGATGACACCCACGGCTATGGCTACACCTTC
TRBV9,TRBJ2-1,NA,14,NA,CASSPGGTDNEQFF,TGTGCCAGCAGCCCCGGGGGGACAGACAATGAGCAGTTCTTC
TRBV6-2/TRBV6-3,TRBJ2-1,TRBD2,16,few,CASRPAGLAGNNEQFF,TGTGCCAGCAGACCCGCCGGACTAGCGGGAAACAATGAGCAGTTCTTC
TRBV12-3/TRBV12-4,TRBJ2-3,TRBD2,16,NA,CASSFARGGQADTRYF,TGTGCCAGCAGTTTCGCCCGCGGGGGTCAAGCAGATACGCGGTATTTT
TRBV7-8,TRBJ2-2,NA,15,few,CASSLPTGSTGELFF,TGTGCCAGCAGCCTACCAACAGGGTCAACCGGGGAGCTGTTTTTT
TRBV20-1,TRBJ2-1,TRBD2,15,NA,CSARGLADNYNEQFF,TGCAGTGCTAGGGGGCTAGCGGATAACTACAATGAGCAGTTCTTC
TRBV4-3,TRBJ1-6,NA,16,NA,CASSQDGRSYNSPLHF,TGCGCCAGCAGCCAAGATGGGCGCTCCTATAATTCACCCCTCCACTTT
TRBV9,TRBJ2-3,NA,12,few,CASSVNADTQYF,TGTGCCAGCAGCGTTAATGCAGATACGCAGTATTTT
TRBV20-1,TRBJ2-1,NA,15,few,CRALRGPNSGNEQFF,TGCAGAGCGTTAAGGGGACCTAATAGCGGTAATGAGCAGTTCTTC
TRBV6-5,TRBJ1-2,NA,15,NA,CASSYLGRGGYGYTF,TGTGCCAGCAGTTACTTAGGCAGGGGCGGCTATGGCTACACCTTC
TRBV9,TRBJ1-3,NA,15,NA,CASSSKRQHPNTIYF,TGTGCCAGCAGCTCAAAGAGACAGCATCCTAACACCATATATTTT
TRBV12-3/TRBV12-4,TRBJ2-4,NA,13,NA,CASRDPAKNIQYF,TGTGCCAGCAGAGACCCGGCCAAAAACATTCAGTACTTC
TRBV20-1,TRBJ1-1,NA,14,NA,CSAARDRRNTEAFF,TGCAGTGCTGCCAGAGACAGGAGGAACACTGAAGCTTTCTTT